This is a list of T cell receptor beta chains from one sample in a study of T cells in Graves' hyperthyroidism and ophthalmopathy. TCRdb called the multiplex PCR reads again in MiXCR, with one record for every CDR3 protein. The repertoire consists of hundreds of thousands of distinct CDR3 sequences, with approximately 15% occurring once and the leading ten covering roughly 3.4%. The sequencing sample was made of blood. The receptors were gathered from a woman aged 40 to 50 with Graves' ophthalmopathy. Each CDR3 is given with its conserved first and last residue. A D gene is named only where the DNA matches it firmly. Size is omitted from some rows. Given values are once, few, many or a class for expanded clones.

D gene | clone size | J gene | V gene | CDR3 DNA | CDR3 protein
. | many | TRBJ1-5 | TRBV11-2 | TGTGCCAGCAGCTTAGATCCCCTCAAACAGTCTTGGAATCAGCCCCAGCATTTT | CASSLDPLKQSWNQPQHF
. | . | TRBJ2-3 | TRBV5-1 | TGCGCCAGCAGCTTGGAGGGGGGTTGGGCAGATACGCAGTATTTT | CASSLEGGWADTQYF
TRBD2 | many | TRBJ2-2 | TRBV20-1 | TGCAGTGCTAGACCTAGCGGGAGGCTCACCGGGGAGCTGTTTTTT | CSARPSGRLTGELFF
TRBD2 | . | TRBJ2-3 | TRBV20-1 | TGCAGTTCCCCGCCGGGAGGGAGGGCTCGATCGGGTTTAGATACGCAGTATTTT | CSSPPGGRARSGLDTQYF
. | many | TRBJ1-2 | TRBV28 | TGTGCCAGCAGTTCCCTCCGAGGGCCATGGGGGGTTGGCTACACCTTC | CASSSLRGPWGVGYTF
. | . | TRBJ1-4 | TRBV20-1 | TGCAGTGCCCTGGATGGGGTCCAGGGAGAAAAACTGTTTTTT | CSALDGVQGEKLFF
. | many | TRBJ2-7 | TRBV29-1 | TGCAGCGTTGAGCTTGATGGAGGGGCACGAACCTACGAGCAGTACTTC | CSVELDGGARTYEQYF
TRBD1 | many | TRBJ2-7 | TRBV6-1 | TGTGCCAGCAGTGATGGAGACAGGGGTGAGCAGTACTTC | CASSDGDRGEQYF
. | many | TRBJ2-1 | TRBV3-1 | TGTGCCAGCAGCCAAGAGTCGTTAAGGTCCTACAATGAGCAGTTCTTC | CASSQESLRSYNEQFF
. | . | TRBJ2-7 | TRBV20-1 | TGCAGTGCTAGGAGAACCCGAGGGTACGAGCAGTACTTC | CSARRTRGYEQYF
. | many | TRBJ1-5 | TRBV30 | TGTGCCTGGAGTGTAACAGCTGATCAGCCCCAGCATTTT | CAWSVTADQPQHF
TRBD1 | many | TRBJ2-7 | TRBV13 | TGTGCCAGCAGCTCCGGACAGGGGTCCTACGAGCAGTACTTC | CASSSGQGSYEQYF
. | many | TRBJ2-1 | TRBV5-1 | TGCGCCAGCAGCCGACAGAGCGATGAGCAGTTCTTC | CASSRQSDEQFF
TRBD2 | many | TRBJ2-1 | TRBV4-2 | TGTGCCAGCAGCCCTTCAATTAGCGGGGTCTACAATGAGCAGTTCTTC | CASSPSISGVYNEQFF
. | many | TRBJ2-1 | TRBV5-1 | TGCGCCAGCAGCTTGTCCCCCTCGGGGCCGGGTGAGCAGTTCTTC | CASSLSPSGPGEQFF
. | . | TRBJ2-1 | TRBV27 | TGTGCCAGCAGTTCGGGACGGAACTACAATGAGCAGTTCTTC | CASSSGRNYNEQFF
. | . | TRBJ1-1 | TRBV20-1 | TGCAAACCCTCGGGGGGAACTGAAGCTTTCTTT | CKPSGGTEAFF
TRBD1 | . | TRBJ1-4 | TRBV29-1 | TGCAGCGCTGGGGAGGACAGGGGGAAAGAAAAACTGTTTTTT | CSAGEDRGKEKLFF
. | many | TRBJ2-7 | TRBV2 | TGTGCCAGCAGTGCTAGAGAGCTCTACGAGCAGTACTTC | CASSARELYEQYF
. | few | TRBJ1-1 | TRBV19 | TGTGCCAGTAGTATGCGGGGAGGTTCCACTGAAGCTTTCTTT | CASSMRGGSTEAFF
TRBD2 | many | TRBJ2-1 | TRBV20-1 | TGCAGTGCTTGCGGGACTAGCGACATACATAATGAGCAGTTCTTC | CSACGTSDIHNEQFF
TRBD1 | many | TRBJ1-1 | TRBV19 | TGTGCCAGTAGACCGGGACAGGTGAACACTGAAGCTTTCTTT | CASRPGQVNTEAFF
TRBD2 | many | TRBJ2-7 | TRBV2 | TGTGCCAGCAAGGGCGGGAGCGTATACGAGCAGTACTTC | CASKGGSVYEQYF
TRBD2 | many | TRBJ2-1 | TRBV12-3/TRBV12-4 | TGTGCCAGCAGTTCGCCCCTAGCGGGAGACCACAATGAGCAGTTCTTC | CASSSPLAGDHNEQFF
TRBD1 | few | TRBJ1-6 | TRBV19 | TGTGCCAGTAGTGCTACAGGGGCCTTTAATTCACCCCTCCACTTT | CASSATGAFNSPLHF